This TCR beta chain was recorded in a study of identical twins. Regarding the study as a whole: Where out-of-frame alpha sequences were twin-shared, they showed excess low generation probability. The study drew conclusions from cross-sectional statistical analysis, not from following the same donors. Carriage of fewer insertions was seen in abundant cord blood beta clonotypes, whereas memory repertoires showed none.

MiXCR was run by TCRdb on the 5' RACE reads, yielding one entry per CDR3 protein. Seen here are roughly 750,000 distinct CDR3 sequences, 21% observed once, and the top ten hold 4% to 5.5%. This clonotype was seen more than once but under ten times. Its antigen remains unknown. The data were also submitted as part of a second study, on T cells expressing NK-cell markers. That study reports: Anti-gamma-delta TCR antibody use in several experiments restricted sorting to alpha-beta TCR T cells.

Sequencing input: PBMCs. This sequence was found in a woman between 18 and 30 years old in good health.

The CDR3 DNA reads as TGCGCCAGCGGCGGGGAAGGTCCGGGGGGCTACACCTTC. It codes for CASGGEGPGGYTF. The chain recombines TRBV5-1 with TRBJ1-2; D not resolved. The CDR3 totals 13 residues. Germline V CDR1 and CDR2: SGHRS, YFSETQ. V was clipped by 7 bases and J by 8 bases, with 18 bases between them.